This T cell receptor beta chain appears in the sequencing data of a study of cytomegalovirus exposure and HLA in healthy donors. General observations from the study: CMV antigen specificity of a few CMV-associated chains was confirmed in vitro. As a later analysis showed, a missense DCLRE1C variant was linked to trimming of TCR beta V- and J-genes.

The PCR was carried out with 60 Vbeta primers and 13 Jbeta primers. Sequencing was performed with immunoSEQ multiplex PCR; in TCRdb, only in-frame clones are kept and a portion is missing. This sample carries 140,000 to 150,000 clones, approximately 80% of them seen once, and the ten largest clones take around 9.7%. The V gene end was trimmed by 0 bases and the J gene end by 2 bases; junction bases not matched to a gene: 1. The CDR3 runs 14 residues. The germline gives CDR1 SGHRS, CDR2 YFSETQ. Note on this clone: Its antigen is unknown.

The chain recombines TRBV5-1 with TRBJ2-5, with 7 bases matching TRBD1. The sample comprised PBMCs. The TCR was taken from a woman aged 60 to 75 in good health and CMV-seropositive. In nucleotides, the CDR3 is TGCGCCAGCAGCTTGGGGGGACAGCAAGAGACCCAGTACTTC. It is translated as CASSLGGQQETQYF.